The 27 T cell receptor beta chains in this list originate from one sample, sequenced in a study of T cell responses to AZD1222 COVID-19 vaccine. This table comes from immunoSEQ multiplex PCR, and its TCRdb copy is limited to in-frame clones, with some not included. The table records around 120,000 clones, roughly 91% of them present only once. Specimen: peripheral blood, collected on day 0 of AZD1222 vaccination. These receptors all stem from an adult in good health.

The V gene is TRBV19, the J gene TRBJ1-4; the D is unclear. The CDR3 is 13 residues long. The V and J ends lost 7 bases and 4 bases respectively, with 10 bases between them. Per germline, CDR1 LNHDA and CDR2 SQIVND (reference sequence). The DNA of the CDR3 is TGTGCCAGTAATGGAAGGGTTAATGAAAAACTGTTTTTT. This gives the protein CASNGRVNEKLFF.

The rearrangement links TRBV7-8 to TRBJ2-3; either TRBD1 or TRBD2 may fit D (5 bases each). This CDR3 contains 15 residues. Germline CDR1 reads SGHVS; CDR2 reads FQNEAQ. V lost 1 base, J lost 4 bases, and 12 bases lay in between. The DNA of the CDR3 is TGTGCCAGCAGCTTAGAGGGGACCCTCCCAGATACGCAGTATTTT. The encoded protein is CASSLEGTLPDTQYF. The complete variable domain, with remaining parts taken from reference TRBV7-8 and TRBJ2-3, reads GAGVSQSPRYKVAKRGQDVALRCDPISGHVSLFWYQQALGQGPEFLTYFQNEAQLDKSGLPSDRFFAERPEGSVSTLKIQRTQQEDSAVYLCASSLEGTLPDTQYFGPGTRLTVL.

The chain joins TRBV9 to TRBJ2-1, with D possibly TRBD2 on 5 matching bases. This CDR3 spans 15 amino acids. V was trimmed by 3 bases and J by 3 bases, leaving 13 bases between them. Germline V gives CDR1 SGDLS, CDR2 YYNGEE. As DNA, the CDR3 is TGTGCCAGCAGCGCGGAGGACCGTTACTACAATGAGCAGTTCTTC. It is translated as CASSAEDRYYNEQFF.

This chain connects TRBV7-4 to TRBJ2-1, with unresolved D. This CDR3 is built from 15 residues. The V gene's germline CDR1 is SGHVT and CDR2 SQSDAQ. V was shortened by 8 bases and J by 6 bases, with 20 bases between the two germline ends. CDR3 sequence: CASPLPEDELNEQFF. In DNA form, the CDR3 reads TGTGCCAGCCCCCTCCCTGAGGATGAACTCAATGAGCAGTTCTTC. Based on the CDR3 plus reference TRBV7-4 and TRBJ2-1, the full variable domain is GAGVSQSPRYKVAKRGRDVALRCDSISGHVTLYWYRQTLGQGSEVLTYSQSDAQRDKSGRPSGRFSAERPERSVSTLKIQRTEQGDSAVYLCASPLPEDELNEQFFGPGTRLTVL.

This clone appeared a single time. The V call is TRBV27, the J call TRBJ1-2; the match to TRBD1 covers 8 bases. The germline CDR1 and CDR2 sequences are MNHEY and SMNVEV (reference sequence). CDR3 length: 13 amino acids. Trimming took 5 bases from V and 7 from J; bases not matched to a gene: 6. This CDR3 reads CASSPGGASGYTF. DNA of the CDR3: TGTGCCAGCAGTCCAGGGGGCGCTTCTGGCTACACCTTC.

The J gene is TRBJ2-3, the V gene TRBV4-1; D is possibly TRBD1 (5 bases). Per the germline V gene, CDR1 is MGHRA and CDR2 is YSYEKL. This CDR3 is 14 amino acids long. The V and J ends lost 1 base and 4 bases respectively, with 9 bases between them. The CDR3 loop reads CASSQVPTADTQYF. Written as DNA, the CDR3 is TGCGCCAGCAGCCAAGTGCCGACAGCAGATACGCAGTATTTT.

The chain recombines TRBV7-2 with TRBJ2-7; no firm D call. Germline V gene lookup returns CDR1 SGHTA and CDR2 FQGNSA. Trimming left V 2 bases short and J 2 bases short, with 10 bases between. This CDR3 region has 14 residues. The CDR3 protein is CASSLITATYEQYF. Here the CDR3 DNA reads TGTGCCAGCAGCTTAATTACAGCCACCTACGAGCAGTACTTC. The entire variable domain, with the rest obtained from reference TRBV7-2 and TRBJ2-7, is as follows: GAGVSQSPSNKVTEKGKDVELRCDPISGHTALYWYRQSLGQGLEFLIYFQGNSAPDKSGLPSDRFSAERTGGSVSTLTIQRTQQEDSAVYLCASSLITATYEQYFGPGTRLTVT.

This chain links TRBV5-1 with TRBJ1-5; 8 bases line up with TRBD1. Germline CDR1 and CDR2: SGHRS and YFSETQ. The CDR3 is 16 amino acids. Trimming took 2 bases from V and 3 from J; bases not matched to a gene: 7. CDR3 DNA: TGCGCCAGCAGCTTAGGTGACAGGGGTCACAATCAGCCCCAGCATTTT. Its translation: CASSLGDRGHNQPQHF.

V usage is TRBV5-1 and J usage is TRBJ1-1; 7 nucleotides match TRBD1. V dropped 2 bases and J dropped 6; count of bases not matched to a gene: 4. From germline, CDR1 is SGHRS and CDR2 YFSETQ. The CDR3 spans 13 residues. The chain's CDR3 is CASSLTGVPEAFF. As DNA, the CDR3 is TGCGCCAGCAGCTTAACAGGGGTGCCTGAAGCTTTCTTT.

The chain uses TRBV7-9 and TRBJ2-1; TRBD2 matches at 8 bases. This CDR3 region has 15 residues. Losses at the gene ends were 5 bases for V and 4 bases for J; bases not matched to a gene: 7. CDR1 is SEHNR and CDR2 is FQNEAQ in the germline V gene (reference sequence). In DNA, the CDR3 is TGTGCCAGCAGCCGAAGCGGGAGTGAGTACAATGAGCAGTTCTTC. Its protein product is CASSRSGSEYNEQFF. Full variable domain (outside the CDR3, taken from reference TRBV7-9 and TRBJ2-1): DTGVSQNPRHKITKRGQNVTFRCDPISEHNRLYWYRQTLGQGPEFLTYFQNEAQLEKSRLLSDRFSAERPKGSFSTLEIQRTEQGDSAMYLCASSRSGSEYNEQFFGPGTRLTVL.

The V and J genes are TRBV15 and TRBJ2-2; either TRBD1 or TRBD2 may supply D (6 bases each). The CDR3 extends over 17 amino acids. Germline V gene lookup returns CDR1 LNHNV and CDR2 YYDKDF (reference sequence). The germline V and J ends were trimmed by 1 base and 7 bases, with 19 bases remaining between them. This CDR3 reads CATSRGPSKGGGGELFF. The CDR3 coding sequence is TGTGCCACCAGCAGAGGTCCCTCCAAAGGGGGAGGCGGGGAGCTGTTTTTT.

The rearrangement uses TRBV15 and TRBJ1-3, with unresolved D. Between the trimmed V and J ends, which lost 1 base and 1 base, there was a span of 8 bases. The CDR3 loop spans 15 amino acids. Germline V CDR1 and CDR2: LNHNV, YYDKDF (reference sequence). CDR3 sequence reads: CATSRGRDSGNTIYF. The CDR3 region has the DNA TGTGCCACCAGCAGAGGACGTGATTCTGGAAACACCATATATTTT.

The CDR3 spells CASSFLWQGSDEQYF. The CDR3 DNA is TGTGCCAGCAGCTTTCTCTGGCAGGGATCCGACGAGCAGTACTTC. This chain connects TRBV5-4 to TRBJ2-7, with D perhaps matching TRBD1 (5 bases). CDR3 length: 15 amino acids. Trimming removed 2 bases at V and 5 bases at J, with 17 bases between. In germline, CDR1 is SGHNT, CDR2 YYREEE (reference sequence).

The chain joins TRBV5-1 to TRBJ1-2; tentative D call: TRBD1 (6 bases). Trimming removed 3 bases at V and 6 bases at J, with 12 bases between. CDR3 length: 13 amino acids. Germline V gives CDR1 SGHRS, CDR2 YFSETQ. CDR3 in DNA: TGCGCCAGCAGCTACCGGGACAAGAATGGCTACACCTTC. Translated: CASSYRDKNGYTF.

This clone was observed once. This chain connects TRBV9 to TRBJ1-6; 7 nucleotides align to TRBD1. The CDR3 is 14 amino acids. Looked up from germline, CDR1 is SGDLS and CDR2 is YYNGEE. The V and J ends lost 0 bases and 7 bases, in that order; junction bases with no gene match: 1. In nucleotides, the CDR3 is TGTGCCAGCAGCGTAGAACAGGGGAATTCACCCCTCCACTTT. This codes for CASSVEQGNSPLHF.

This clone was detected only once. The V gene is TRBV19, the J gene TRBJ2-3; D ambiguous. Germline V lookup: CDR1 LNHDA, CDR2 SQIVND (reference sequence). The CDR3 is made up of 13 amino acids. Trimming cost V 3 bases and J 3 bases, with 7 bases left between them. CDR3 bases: TGTGCCAGTAGTATTTTGGGAACAGATACGCAGTATTTT. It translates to CASSILGTDTQYF.

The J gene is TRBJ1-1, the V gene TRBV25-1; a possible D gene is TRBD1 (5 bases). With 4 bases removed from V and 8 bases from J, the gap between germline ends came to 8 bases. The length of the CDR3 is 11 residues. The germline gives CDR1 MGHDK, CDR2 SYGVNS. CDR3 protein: CASSVRAEAFF. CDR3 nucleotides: TGTGCCAGCAGTGTCAGGGCAGAAGCTTTCTTT.

The CDR3 sequence is CASSLAAGRTGELFF. In nucleotides, the CDR3 is TGTGCCAGCAGCTTGGCGGCAGGGAGGACCGGGGAGCTGTTTTTT. The chain uses TRBV5-5 and TRBJ2-2, with D perhaps TRBD2 (6 bases). With 0 bases removed from V and 5 bases from J, the gap between germline ends came to 11 bases. This CDR3 contains 15 residues. Per germline, CDR1 SGHKS and CDR2 YYEKEE (reference sequence).

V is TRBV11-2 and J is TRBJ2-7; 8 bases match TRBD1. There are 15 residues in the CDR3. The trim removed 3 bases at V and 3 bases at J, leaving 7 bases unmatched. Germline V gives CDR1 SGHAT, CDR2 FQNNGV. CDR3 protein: CASSLGTGLIYEQYF. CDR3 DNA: TGTGCCAGCAGCTTGGGGACAGGTTTGATCTACGAGCAGTACTTC.

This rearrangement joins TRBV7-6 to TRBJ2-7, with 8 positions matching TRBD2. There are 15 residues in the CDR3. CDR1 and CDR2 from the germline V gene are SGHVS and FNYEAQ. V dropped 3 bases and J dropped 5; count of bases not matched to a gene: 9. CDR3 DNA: TGTGCCAGCAGCTTCCGGAGCGGGAGAGGCCACGAGCAGTACTTC. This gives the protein CASSFRSGRGHEQYF.

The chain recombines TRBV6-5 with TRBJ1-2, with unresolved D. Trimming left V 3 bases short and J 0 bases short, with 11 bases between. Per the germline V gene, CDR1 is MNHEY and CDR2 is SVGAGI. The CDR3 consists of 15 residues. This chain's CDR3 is CASSYGTESNYGYTF. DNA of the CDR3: TGTGCCAGCAGTTATGGTACAGAATCTAACTATGGCTACACCTTC.

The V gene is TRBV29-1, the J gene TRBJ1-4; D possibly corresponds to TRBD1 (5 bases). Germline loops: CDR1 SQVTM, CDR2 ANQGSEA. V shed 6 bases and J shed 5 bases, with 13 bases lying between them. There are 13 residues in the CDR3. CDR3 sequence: CSVPGPRNEKLFF. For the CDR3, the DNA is TGCAGCGTCCCGGGACCGAGGAATGAAAAACTGTTTTTT.

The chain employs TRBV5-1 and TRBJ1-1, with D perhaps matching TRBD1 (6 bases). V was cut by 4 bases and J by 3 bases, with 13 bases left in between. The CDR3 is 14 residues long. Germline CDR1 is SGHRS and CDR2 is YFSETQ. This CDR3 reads CASSPGYRDTEAFF. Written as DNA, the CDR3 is TGCGCCAGCAGCCCAGGATACAGGGACACTGAAGCTTTCTTT.

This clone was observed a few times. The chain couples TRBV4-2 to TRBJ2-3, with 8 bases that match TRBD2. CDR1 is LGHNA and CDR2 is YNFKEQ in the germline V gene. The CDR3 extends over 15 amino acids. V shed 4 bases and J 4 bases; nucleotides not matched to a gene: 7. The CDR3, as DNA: TGTGCCAGCAGCCGACAGACTAGCGCTTCAGATACGCAGTATTTT. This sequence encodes CASSRQTSASDTQYF.

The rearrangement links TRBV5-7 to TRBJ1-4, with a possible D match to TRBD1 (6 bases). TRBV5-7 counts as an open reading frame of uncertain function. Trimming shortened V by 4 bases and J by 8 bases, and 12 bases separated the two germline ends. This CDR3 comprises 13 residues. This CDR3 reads CASSMRQVEKLFF. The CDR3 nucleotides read TGTGCCAGCAGCATGAGACAGGTCGAAAAACTGTTTTTT.

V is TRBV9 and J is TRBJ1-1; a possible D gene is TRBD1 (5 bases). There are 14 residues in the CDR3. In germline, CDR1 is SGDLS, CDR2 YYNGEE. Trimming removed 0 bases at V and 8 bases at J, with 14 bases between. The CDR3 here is CASSVGPDRGEAFF. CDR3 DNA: TGTGCCAGCAGCGTAGGGCCTGATCGGGGGGAAGCTTTCTTT.

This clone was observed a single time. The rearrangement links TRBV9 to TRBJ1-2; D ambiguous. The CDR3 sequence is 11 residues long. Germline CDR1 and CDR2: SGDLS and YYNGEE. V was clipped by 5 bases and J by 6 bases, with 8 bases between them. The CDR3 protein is CASSGVDGYTF. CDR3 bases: TGTGCCAGCAGTGGAGTGGATGGCTACACCTTC. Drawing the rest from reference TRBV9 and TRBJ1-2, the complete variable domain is DSGVTQTPKHLITATGQRVTLRCSPRSGDLSVYWYQQSLDQGLQFLIQYYNGEERAKGNILERFSAQQFPDLHSELNLSSLELGDSALYFCASSGVDGYTFGSGTRLTVV.